The 11 T cell receptor beta chains below were found in one sample sequenced in a study of OX40 agonist ivuxolimab in advanced cancers. Profiled with immunoSEQ multiplex PCR; TCRdb holds only in-frame clones, not every one. The data hold 65,000 to 80,000 clones, with about 85% observed a single time. The sequencing used CD4+ or CD8+ T cells sorted from blood, collected in a trial of the OX40 agonist ivuxolimab. The receptors originated from an adult with an advanced solid tumor such as melanoma, head and neck, liver or kidney cancer.

The gene calls are TRBV11-2 and TRBJ1-2, with 11 bases lining up with TRBD1. V shed 3 bases, J shed 4 bases, and the junction held 10 bases outside the gene matches. Germline loops: CDR1 SGHAT, CDR2 FQNNGV. This CDR3 spans 17 amino acids. CDR3 in DNA: TGTGCCAGCAGCTTTGATTCCAGGACAGGGGGCACCTATGGCTACACCTTC. Amino acid sequence: CASSFDSRTGGTYGYTF.

This clone has just one count. The genes are TRBV9 and TRBJ1-2; TRBD1 is a possible D gene (6 bases). CDR1 and CDR2 (germline): SGDLS, YYNGEE. This CDR3 has 13 residues. V was pared by 3 bases and J by 3 bases, with 9 bases between. The CDR3, as DNA: TGTGCCAGCAGCGAACAGGGTGACTATGGCTACACCTTC. Translating it yields CASSEQGDYGYTF.

This chain connects TRBV7-2 to TRBJ1-5; D uncertain. The V gene's germline CDR1 is SGHTA and CDR2 FQGNSA. V was shortened by 0 bases and J by 7 bases, with 4 bases between the two germline ends. The CDR3 runs to 12 residues. CDR3 nucleotide sequence: TGTGCCAGCAGCTTAGCCGAGCAGCCCCAGCATTTT. This codes for CASSLAEQPQHF.

The chain employs TRBV6-1 and TRBJ2-3, with 12 nucleotides matching TRBD2. The CDR3 is made up of 15 amino acids. Trimming at V came to 8 bases and at J to 6 bases, leaving 9 bases not matched to a gene. The germline gives CDR1 MNHNS, CDR2 SASEGT. This chain's CDR3 is CASPPGLAGLDTQYF. Written as DNA, the CDR3 is TGTGCCAGCCCCCCAGGACTAGCGGGGTTGGATACGCAGTATTTT.

The rearrangement joins TRBV4-3 to TRBJ2-2, with TRBD1 matching over 8 bases. Germline CDR1 is LGHNA and CDR2 is YSLEER. With V trimmed by 4 bases and J by 5 bases, 9 bases remained unmatched. The CDR3 consists of 16 residues. CDR3 sequence (DNA): TGCGCCAGCAGCCCGCAACAGGGGGGTGGGACCGGGGAGCTGTTTTTT. It yields the protein CASSPQQGGGTGELFF.

This clone is a singleton in its sample. The chain couples TRBV7-3 to TRBJ2-7; D is possibly TRBD2 (6 bases). The CDR3 runs to 14 residues. Trimming shortened V by 4 bases and J by 8 bases, and 18 bases separated the two germline ends. Germline V CDR1 and CDR2: SGHTA, FQGTGA. Here the CDR3 reads CASSSGLSRGKQYF. The CDR3 DNA sequence: TGTGCCAGCAGCTCGGGACTCTCGAGAGGAAAGCAGTACTTC.

This chain connects TRBV9 to TRBJ2-1; the D gene could be TRBD1 or TRBD2 (5 bases each). The CDR3 runs to 14 residues. The V end lost 5 bases, the J end lost 5 bases, and 14 bases lay between the germline ends. Germline V lookup: CDR1 SGDLS, CDR2 YYNGEE. The CDR3 coding sequence is TGTGCCAGCAGTCCAGGGACCCACGACAATGAGCAGTTCTTC. This gives the protein CASSPGTHDNEQFF.

This sequence joins TRBV4-1 and TRBJ2-2; TRBD1 matches at 7 bases. V lost 0 bases, J lost 5 bases, and 9 bases stayed unmatched. The germline V gene has CDR1 MGHRA and CDR2 YSYEKL. This CDR3 is built from 17 residues. CDR3 DNA: TGCGCCAGCAGCCAAGAATGGGACAGCTACACTACCGGGGAGCTGTTTTTT. Encoded protein: CASSQEWDSYTTGELFF.

J is TRBJ1-1 and V is TRBV19; the match to TRBD1 covers 9 bases. The germline V gene has CDR1 LNHDA and CDR2 SQIVND (reference sequence). V lost 6 bases and J lost 6; bases outside the gene matches: 11. The CDR3 runs to 15 residues. The CDR3, as DNA: TGTGCCAGTAGACCACTGACAGGGGGTTTTTCTGAAGCTTTCTTT. Residues: CASRPLTGGFSEAFF. The complete variable domain, with remaining parts taken from reference TRBV19 and TRBJ1-1, reads DGGITQSPKYLFRKEGQNVTLSCEQNLNHDAMYWYRQDPGQGLRLIYYSQIVNDFQKGDIAEGYSVSREKKESFPLTVTSAQKNPTAFYLCASRPLTGGFSEAFFGQGTRLTVV.

V usage is TRBV18 and J usage is TRBJ2-3; a possible D gene is TRBD2 (5 bases). This CDR3 contains 18 residues. The germline CDR1 and CDR2 sequences are KGHSH and LQKENI. V was pared by 6 bases and J by 2 bases, with 24 bases between. The DNA for the CDR3 is TGTGCCAGCTCGCGAACTCCAGGACTTTACGGGATCACAGATACGCAGTATTTT. Its protein product is CASSRTPGLYGITDTQYF.

The genes are TRBV5-1 and TRBJ2-3; TRBD1 or TRBD2 may be the D gene (5 bases each). This CDR3 comprises 14 residues. V lost 7 bases and J lost 2, with 14 bases in between. CDR1 is SGHRS and CDR2 is YFSETQ in the germline V gene. This CDR3 is CASDTGLITDTQYF. As DNA, the CDR3 is TGCGCCAGCGATACGGGGCTGATCACAGATACGCAGTATTTT.